The clone carrying this T cell receptor beta chain is a singleton in its sample. Antigen: not known. This record belongs to a study of shared clonotypes between healthy human individuals. Germline V gene sequence: CDR1 SQVTM, CDR2 ANQGSEA. V was pared by 0 bases and J by 6 bases, with 13 bases of the junction left unmatched. CDR3 length: 18 residues. The method was immunoSEQ multiplex PCR; TCRdb's version includes in-frame clones alone and lacks a portion of them. The profile shows about 2.1 million clones, roughly 93% of them singletons. Study results and caveats: Apart from blood, nothing was sampled; tissue repertoires likely differ. Non-shared clonotypes displayed generation probabilities falling below those of clonotypes present in all four donors. Clonotype sharing among the donors was expected to vary with sequencing depth.

CD8 cells classed as naive were CD45RO-negative and positively selected for CCR7, excluding terminally differentiated effector memory CD45RA+ cells. The V gene is TRBV29-1, the J gene TRBJ2-3; 12 nucleotides match TRBD2. Sequencing was performed on naive CD8+ T cells from PBMCs. This TCR derives from a man aged 18 to 30 in good health. Some clones in this sample may be carry-over from other donors' samples. The CDR3 DNA follows: TGCAGCGTTGAAGATCTAGGGTTGCTAGCGGGAGGGCCGGATACGCAGTATTTT. It is translated as CSVEDLGLLAGGPDTQYF.